This T cell receptor beta chain was found in a study of control samples from healthy donors and cancer patients (dated by TCRdb to 2020 to 2021). To note about this clone: This receptor's antigen is unknown. There are no base qualities to consult, and no much larger clone falls within one base.

Including the terminal cysteine and phenylalanine, the CDR3 comprises 15 residues. The entry retains the CDR3 DNA only, 45 bases that are in frame from base 1. The germline V gene gives CDR1 as MNHEY and CDR2 as SVGAGI. Between the V and J ends, shortened by 2 bases and 2 bases respectively, the junction contains 12 bases. Libraries were made using the immunoSEQ multiplex PCR assay. The table comes from immuneACCESS by way of TCRdb, which keeps in-frame sequences with V and J called. Part of the clones is missing from these tables; in studies checked, under half for an unresolved V gene and the rest for unknown reasons. The sample data list 190,000 or so clones, and 90% to 95% of these were observed just once. Around 1.6% of the sample belongs to the ten largest clones.

Recombination connected TRBV6-5 to TRBJ1-1, and TRBD1 may be the D gene, going by 5 matching bases. Source material: blood. The clonotype comes from a man younger than 35 in good health. This receptor carries the CDR3 CASSYMGVLNTEAFF. The bases are TGTGCCAGCAGTTACATGGGGGTACTTAACACTGAAGCTTTCTTT.